The 24 T cell receptor beta chains below all came from one sample that was sequenced in a study of immune evolution from preneoplasia to lung adenocarcinoma. Clones were read by immunoSEQ multiplex PCR, and TCRdb kept only the in-frame ones, dropping some. The table lists 20,000 to 25,000 clones, about 80% of them singletons, with around 5.6% in the top ten. What was sequenced was FFPE invasive lung adenocarcinoma tissue. The receptors were sampled from a person between 55 and 69 years old with lung adenocarcinoma.

This chain joins TRBV4-1 and TRBJ2-7, with D possibly matching TRBD1 (6 bases). The V end lost 4 bases, the J end lost 2 bases, and 15 bases lay between the germline ends. Germline V CDR1 and CDR2: MGHRA, YSYEKL. The CDR3 is made up of 15 amino acids. The chain's CDR3 is CASSLVETGTYEQYF. The CDR3 DNA sequence: TGCGCCAGCAGCCTCGTTGAGACAGGAACCTACGAGCAGTACTTC.

CDR3: CASSPTPGQNIQYF. The CDR3 DNA follows: TGTGCCAGCAGCCCAACACCGGGACAGAACATTCAGTACTTC. The chain employs TRBV7-2 and TRBJ2-4; 7 positions match TRBD1. Germline CDR1 reads SGHTA; CDR2 reads FQGNSA. The V segment lost 5 bases and the J segment 7 bases; nucleotides outside the gene matches: 8. The CDR3 has 14 residues.

The genes are TRBV5-1 and TRBJ2-1; D ambiguous. CDR1 is SGHRS and CDR2 is YFSETQ in the germline V gene. Trimming shortened V by 0 bases and J by 7 bases, and 11 bases separated the two germline ends. This CDR3 has 14 residues. CDR3 nucleotides: TGCGCCAGCAGCTTGGCGGTACAGATAAATGAGCAGTTCTTC. This codes for CASSLAVQINEQFF.

This clone was detected once. The chain employs TRBV5-1 and TRBJ2-7; 9 bases fit TRBD1. The ends lost 2 bases at V and 5 bases at J; junction bases unmatched: 5. The CDR3 runs to 14 residues. Germline CDR1 and CDR2: SGHRS and YFSETQ. CDR3 DNA: TGCGCCAGCAGCTTTGGGACAGGGTCCGACGAGCAGTACTTC. Amino acid sequence: CASSFGTGSDEQYF.

This clone occurred a few times. V gene TRBV10-3 combines with J gene TRBJ2-7, with 13 positions matching TRBD2. V dropped 3 bases and J dropped 3; count of bases not matched to a gene: 2. The length of the CDR3 is 15 residues. In germline, CDR1 is ENHRY, CDR2 SYGVKD. The CDR3 coding sequence is TGTGCCATCAGTGAAGGGACTAGCGGGGACTACGAGCAGTACTTC. Translated: CAISEGTSGDYEQYF.

The V gene is TRBV5-1, the J gene TRBJ2-2; no clear D gene. Germline-derived CDR1 and CDR2 are SGHRS and YFSETQ. V was trimmed by 1 base and J by 7 bases, leaving 14 bases between them. This CDR3 contains 15 residues. CDR3 DNA sequence: TGCGCCAGCAGCTTGAGGACCCTGGAGATCGGGGAGCTGTTTTTT. It codes for CASSLRTLEIGELFF.

The J gene is TRBJ2-7, the V gene TRBV10-3; D possibly corresponds to TRBD2 (5 bases). Germline CDR1 is ENHRY and CDR2 is SYGVKD. The CDR3 loop spans 12 amino acids. V lost 11 bases to trimming and J lost 3 bases, with 14 bases between them. Here the CDR3 DNA reads TGTGCCTCGGGTCCTAGCAGCTACGAGCAGTACTTC. Protein product: CASGPSSYEQYF.

V and J are TRBV6-6 and TRBJ1-5; a possible D gene is TRBD1 (6 bases). CDR3 size: 14 residues. Germline assignment: CDR1 MNHNY and CDR2 SVGAGI (reference sequence). The V and J ends lost 6 bases and 0 bases respectively, with 9 bases between them. This CDR3 reads CASSPDSSNQPQHF. CDR3 DNA: TGTGCCAGCAGCCCGGACAGTAGCAATCAGCCCCAGCATTTT.

V is TRBV6-4 and J is TRBJ2-2; D unresolved. In germline, CDR1 is MRHNA, CDR2 SNTAGT. The CDR3 length is 16 residues. Trimming left V 2 bases short and J 4 bases short, with 14 bases between. CDR3 sequence (DNA): TGTGCCAGCAGTGACGAACACGGAAGAGCCACCGGGGAGCTGTTTTTT. The encoded protein is CASSDEHGRATGELFF.

CDR3 residues: CASSLVAGEQFF. The CDR3 DNA sequence: TGTGCCAGCAGTTTGGTAGCGGGGGAGCAGTTCTTC. This chain connects TRBV28 to TRBJ2-1, with 8 bases identical to TRBD2. The germline V gene has CDR1 MDHEN and CDR2 SYDVKM. V dropped 3 bases and J dropped 10; count of bases not matched to a gene: 2. The CDR3 consists of 12 residues.

In this sample, this clone turned up a few times. J is TRBJ1-1 and V is TRBV7-9; D not resolved. The V gene lost 2 bases and the J gene lost 6 bases, with 7 bases spanning the gap. Per the germline V gene, CDR1 is SEHNR and CDR2 is FQNEAQ (reference sequence). The CDR3 loop spans 12 amino acids. The CDR3 bases are TGTGCCAGCAGCTTAACATCATCTGAAGCTTTCTTT. It codes for CASSLTSSEAFF.

The rearrangement joins TRBV19 to TRBJ2-7, with 10 nucleotides matching TRBD2. Germline loops: CDR1 LNHDA, CDR2 SQIVND (reference sequence). This CDR3 is 14 amino acids long. Unmatched junction bases numbered 8, after V lost 9 bases and J lost 3 bases. The CDR3 protein is CASRTSGGNYEQYF. CDR3 nucleotides: TGTGCCAGCCGGACTAGCGGAGGGAACTACGAGCAGTACTTC.

The sample holds one count of this clone. The J gene is TRBJ1-6, the V gene TRBV30; 7 bases match TRBD1. The CDR3 has 14 residues. Germline loops: CDR1 GTSNPN, CDR2 SVGIG (reference sequence). Trimming took 6 bases from V and 7 from J; bases not matched to a gene: 9. CDR3 sequence reads: CACLKGARNSPLHF. The CDR3 bases are TGTGCCTGTTTAAAGGGGGCAAGGAATTCACCCCTCCACTTT.

V gene TRBV2 combines with J gene TRBJ1-2; D uncertain. The CDR3 covers 12 residues. The V and J ends lost 7 bases and 5 bases respectively, with 11 bases between them. Per the germline V gene, CDR1 is SNHLY and CDR2 is FYNNEI. The CDR3 DNA reads TGTGCCAGCACCGGACGGGGATATGGCTACACCTTC. This encodes CASTGRGYGYTF.

The chain links TRBV28 to TRBJ1-5, with D possibly TRBD1 on 6 matching bases. The germline V gene has CDR1 MDHEN and CDR2 SYDVKM. V shed 5 bases and J shed 9 bases, with 32 bases lying between them. This CDR3 is built from 19 residues. The CDR3 DNA reads TGTGCCAGCAGTCCACTCGCCCCCTCGGGCGGGGGCCTCAGTTGGCCCCAGCATTTT. Amino acids: CASSPLAPSGGGLSWPQHF.

This clone was counted between two and nine times. The same CDR3 is also encoded by other DNA sequences in this sample. J is TRBJ1-1 and V is TRBV27; maybe TRBD1 (5 bases). Germline CDR1 MNHEY, CDR2 SMNVEV (reference sequence). This CDR3 contains 15 residues. The V and J ends lost 1 base and 7 bases respectively, with 16 bases between them. The CDR3 DNA reads as TGTGCCAGCAGTTTATGGGGCAGATCCCTCGATGAAGCTTTCTTT. Protein sequence: CASSLWGRSLDEAFF.

J is TRBJ1-2 and V is TRBV19; 10 nucleotides line up with TRBD1. The CDR3 covers 15 residues. The junction had 5 bases not matched to a gene; V was cut back by 4 bases and J by 3 bases. Germline loops: CDR1 LNHDA, CDR2 SQIVND (reference sequence). As DNA, the CDR3 is TGTGCCAGTAGTACGACAGGGGGCGCGGACTATGGCTACACCTTC. It codes for CASSTTGGADYGYTF.

The chain employs TRBV7-9 and TRBJ2-2; 11 nucleotides align to TRBD1. V lost 2 bases to trimming and J lost 6 bases; unmatched junction nucleotides: 14. The V gene's germline CDR1 is SEHNR and CDR2 FQNEAQ (reference sequence). This CDR3 is built from 19 residues. The CDR3 region has the DNA TGTGCCAGCAGCTTATACGGGACAGGGGGAAGGGATGTCGCCGGGGAGCTGTTTTTT. Translating gives CASSLYGTGGRDVAGELFF.

This clone has just a few counts. The rearrangement joins TRBV7-2 to TRBJ2-5; D gene uncertain. Germline V gene sequence: CDR1 SGHTA, CDR2 FQGNSA. The V gene lost 1 base and the J gene lost 5 bases, with 11 bases spanning the gap. CDR3 length equals 14 residues. The CDR3, as DNA: TGTGCCAGCAGCTTAGAGACCGTGTCTGAGACCCAGTACTTC. Translation: CASSLETVSETQYF.

The J gene is TRBJ1-1, the V gene TRBV6-1; 7 bases line up with TRBD1. The CDR3 totals 14 residues. Germline CDR1 reads MNHNS; CDR2 reads SASEGT. The J segment lost 0 bases and the V segment lost 5 bases, leaving 3 bases of the junction unmatched. The CDR3 DNA sequence: TGTGCCAGCAGTCGACAGGGTATGAACACTGAAGCTTTCTTT. It is translated as CASSRQGMNTEAFF.

The chain couples TRBV13 to TRBJ2-4, with 13 bases lining up with TRBD2. Trimming took 5 bases from V and 1 from J; bases not matched to a gene: 8. CDR1 is PRHDT and CDR2 is FYEKMQ in the germline V gene (reference sequence). This CDR3 contains 18 residues. The CDR3 loop reads CASSRETSGRVAKNIQYF. In DNA, the CDR3 is TGTGCCAGCAGCCGAGAAACTAGCGGGAGGGTTGCCAAAAACATTCAGTACTTC.

The CDR3 here is CASGTGGPAYEQYF. For the CDR3, the DNA is TGCGCCAGCGGGACGGGGGGTCCAGCCTACGAGCAGTACTTC. The V and J genes are TRBV5-1 and TRBJ2-7; 7 positions agree with TRBD2. The germline CDR1 and CDR2 sequences are SGHRS and YFSETQ. The CDR3 is 14 residues long. The ends lost 7 bases at V and 2 bases at J; junction bases unmatched: 9.

In this sample, this clone turned up a few times. The chain combines TRBV7-8 with TRBJ2-5; 9 bases match TRBD2. CDR1 is SGHVS and CDR2 is FQNEAQ in the germline V gene. The J segment lost 5 bases and the V segment lost 3 bases, leaving 7 bases of the junction unmatched. The CDR3 is 15 residues long. The CDR3 region has the DNA TGTGCCAGCAGCTTTAGCGGGAGTCGTCAGGAGACCCAGTACTTC. Its translation is CASSFSGSRQETQYF.

The rearrangement joins TRBV28 to TRBJ2-7; the D gene could be TRBD1 or TRBD2 (6 bases each). CDR3 size: 14 residues. V was trimmed by 7 bases and J by 2 bases, leaving 15 bases between them. Looked up from germline, CDR1 is MDHEN and CDR2 is SYDVKM. DNA of the CDR3: TGTGCCAGCAAAGAAGGAGGGGGTCCCTACGAGCAGTACTTC. It is translated as CASKEGGGPYEQYF.